A single sample is the source of the 7 T cell receptor beta chains below, sequenced in a study of cytomegalovirus exposure and HLA in healthy donors (TCRdb year 2017). Library creation used the immunoSEQ multiplex PCR assay. For the multiplex PCR, a mixture combining 60 forward primers for TCR Vbeta segments and 13 reverse primers for TCR Jbeta segments was used. Sourced from immuneACCESS, this table was stored by TCRdb with only in-frame sequences that have V and J called. A share of the clones is absent; for the studies checked, an unresolved V gene accounts for under half, and the remainder has no known explanation. In this sample's table one finds tens of thousands of clones. Clones ranked in the top ten supply 12% of the sample. The specimen sequenced was PBMCs. The receptors stem from a woman aged 55-70 years in good health and CMV-seropositive.

The chain has TRBV28 and TRBJ1-6, with no clear D. The CDR3 runs to 12 residues. V shed 4 bases and J shed 15 bases, with 13 bases lying between them. Per the germline V gene, CDR1 is MDHEN and CDR2 is SYDVKM. In nucleotides, the CDR3 is TGTGCCAGCAGTTCGAGGGCTGGGCTCCTCCACTTT. It specifies CASSSRAGLLHF.

The V and J genes are TRBV19 and TRBJ1-1; a weak D match, TRBD1 (5 bases). V lost 6 bases and J lost 7, with 15 bases in between. Per germline, CDR1 LNHDA and CDR2 SQIVND (reference sequence). CDR3 length equals 13 residues. CDR3 sequence (DNA): TGTGCCAGTAGCCCAGGCGGGACGGTTGAAGCTTTCTTT. It encodes CASSPGGTVEAFF.

This chain links TRBV11-2 with TRBJ2-7; D possibly corresponds to TRBD2 (5 bases). The CDR3 spans 15 residues. V was shortened by 1 base and J by 5 bases, with 15 bases between the two germline ends. Germline CDR1 reads SGHAT; CDR2 reads FQNNGV. This CDR3 is CASSLAGLTSHEQYF. DNA of the CDR3: TGTGCCAGCAGCTTAGCGGGATTGACAAGCCACGAGCAGTACTTC. Filled out from reference TRBV11-2 and TRBJ2-7, the complete variable domain reads EAGVAQSPRYKIIEKRQSVAFWCNPISGHATLYWYQQILGQGPKLLIQFQNNGVVDDSQLPKDRFSAERLKGVDSTLKIQPAKLEDSAVYLCASSLAGLTSHEQYFGPGTRLTVT.

The chain combines TRBV19 with TRBJ2-2, with a possible D match to TRBD1 (6 bases). Germline CDR1 LNHDA, CDR2 SQIVND (reference sequence). CDR3 length: 16 residues. With 5 bases removed from V and 0 bases from J, the gap between germline ends came to 13 bases. The CDR3 region is CASSLLRGPNTGELFF. The CDR3 DNA reads as TGTGCCAGTAGTCTCCTCAGGGGCCCGAACACCGGGGAGCTGTTTTTT.

The gene calls are TRBV13 and TRBJ1-6; maybe TRBD1 (6 bases). V lost 4 bases and J 2 bases, leaving 12 bases between the germline ends. Germline CDR1 reads PRHDT; CDR2 reads FYEKMQ (reference sequence). The CDR3 totals 16 residues. CDR3 nucleotide sequence: TGTGCCAGCAGCTCGTCGGACAGAACCTATAATTCACCCCTCCACTTT. It translates to CASSSSDRTYNSPLHF.

Considering frequency, this clone is medium-sized (0.01 to 0.1%). The chain couples TRBV10-3 to TRBJ1-1; tentative D call: TRBD1 (6 bases). Germline values: CDR1 ENHRY, CDR2 SYGVKD. Trimming cost V 2 bases and J 3 bases, with 10 bases left between them. The CDR3 contains 14 residues. CDR3 sequence: CAISEPGVDTEAFF. In nucleotides, the CDR3 is TGTGCCATCAGTGAGCCAGGGGTGGACACTGAAGCTTTCTTT.

This sequence joins TRBV6-5 and TRBJ2-7; D ambiguous. This CDR3 comprises 11 residues. CDR1 is MNHEY and CDR2 is SVGAGI in the germline V gene. V lost 6 bases, J lost 4 bases, and 7 bases lay in between. CDR3 sequence (DNA): TGTGCCAGCAGGAGAGATTACGAGCAGTACTTC. It yields the protein CASRRDYEQYF.